What follows describes a single TCR beta chain. Antigen unknown. The sample comes from a study of shared clonotypes between healthy human individuals. General observations from the study: Donor clonotype sharing was expected to depend on sequencing depth.

It was at deep level that the assay was run. Replicate PCRs from sorted subsets contained roughly 200 ng DNA, which is some 30,000 T cell genomes. Authors' data handling: ImmunoSEQ gave junction-only sequences without quality scores, so filtering differed. The protocol was immunoSEQ multiplex PCR, while the TCRdb copy is restricted to in-frame clones and leaves out a portion. V and J calls plus clone size are reproduced from that table; the DNA served to infer D and trimming. The table has about 1,500,000 clones, roughly 96% seen once. This CDR3 is 14 amino acids long. In germline, CDR1 is KGHSH, CDR2 LQKENI. Trimming stripped 6 bases from V and 4 bases from J, with 12 bases between.

The sequenced sample was naive CD4+ T cells sorted from blood. Subset of the sample: CD45RA+ positively selected. The chain combines TRBV18 with TRBJ1-4; no clear D gene. This TCR was sampled from a man under 40 in good health. The CDR3 is CASSPSAYNEKLFF. In nucleotides, the CDR3 is TGTGCCAGCTCCCCCTCAGCGTATAATGAAAAACTGTTTTTT.